Listed below are T cell receptor beta chains from one sample, sequenced in a study of blood T cell repertoires in COVID-19. Generated by immunoSEQ multiplex PCR, the TCRdb table keeps only in-frame clones and is missing some. The data show 99,000 or so clones, around 86% seen once. Sequencing was done on a sample of peripheral blood. The source is a middle-aged man with acute or convalescent COVID-19. Each CDR3 is given with its conserved first and last residue. The D gene is left open where the match is weak. The size field is filled for only some rows; it gives once, few, many or a size class.

>-|TRBJ2-1|TRBV7-3|TRBD2
TGTGCCAGCAGGTCAACTAGCGGGAACTACAATGAGCAGTTCTTC
CASRSTSGNYNEQFF
>-|TRBJ1-5|TRBV4-1|TRBD1
TGCGCCAGCAGCCAATTCGTCGGGGACAGAGGTCAGCCCCAGCATTTT
CASSQFVGDRGQPQHF
>-|TRBJ2-7|TRBV13|TRBD2
TGTGCCAGCGCGAGTCGTGGTAGCGGGGGAGGGGAGCAGTACTTC
CASASRGSGGGEQYF
>-|TRBJ2-5|TRBV2|TRBD2
TGTGCCAGCAGTGCCGGACTAGCGGGGGGGCCAGAGACCCAGTACTTC
CASSAGLAGGPETQYF
>-|TRBJ1-1|TRBV4-1|-
TGCGCCAGCAGCCATACCGGGTCCAACACTGAAGCTTTCTTT
CASSHTGSNTEAFF
>once|TRBJ1-6|TRBV7-9|-
TGTGCCAGCAGCTTCAGGGGTTCACCCCTCCACTTT
CASSFRGSPLHF
>-|TRBJ2-5|TRBV5-4|-
TGTGCTGGAGGGGTTCACCAAGAGACCCAGTACTTC
CAGGVHQETQYF
>-|TRBJ1-1|TRBV7-3|-
TGTGCCAGCAGCTTAAGAGGCACGGCTGAAGCTTTCTTT
CASSLRGTAEAFF
>-|TRBJ1-5|TRBV6-2/TRBV6-3|-
TGTGCCAGCAGTAACCCCGACAGTGATAGCAATCAGCCCCAGCATTTT
CASSNPDSDSNQPQHF
>-|TRBJ2-3|TRBV24-1|-
TGTGCCGCCAGCCCAGGCGGGACCACAGATACGCAGTATTTT
CAASPGGTTDTQYF
>few|TRBJ2-2|TRBV29-1|-
TGCAGCGCCGACCTCGGGGGTGGGGGGACCGGGGAGCTGTTTTTT
CSADLGGGGTGELFF
>-|TRBJ1-5|TRBV28|-
TGTGCCAGCAGTTTGCCAGGGATCCAGCCCCAGCATTTT
CASSLPGIQPQHF
>-|TRBJ2-7|TRBV5-1|-
TGCGCCAGCAGCTTGTCGGAATCAGGGCTCTACGAGCAGTACTTC
CASSLSESGLYEQYF
>-|TRBJ2-7|TRBV18|TRBD1
TGTGCCAGCTCACCACGGCAGGGGGCGTTACCCTACGAGCAGTACTTC
CASSPRQGALPYEQYF
>-|TRBJ2-3|TRBV18|-
TGTGCCAGCTCACCACCGGCGACGGGGATCACAGATACGCAGTATTTT
CASSPPATGITDTQYF
>-|TRBJ1-4|TRBV5-8|TRBD1
TGTGCCAGCAGCTACGGGACAGGGGATGAAAAACTGTTTTTT
CASSYGTGDEKLFF
>-|TRBJ2-3|TRBV7-2|TRBD2
TGTGCCAGCAGCACAGGACTAGCGGGGGGAACAGATACGCAGTATTTT
CASSTGLAGGTDTQYF
>-|TRBJ2-3|TRBV2|TRBD1
TGTGCCAGCAGCGACAGGGTAGATACGCAGTATTTT
CASSDRVDTQYF
>few|TRBJ1-1|TRBV6-5|-
TGTGCCAGCAGTTACTCGAGGGGGGGCACTGAAGCTTTCTTT
CASSYSRGGTEAFF
>few|TRBJ2-2|TRBV7-3|TRBD2
TGTGCCAGCAGCTTGAACCCGGCTAGCGGGATACAAGCGAACACCGGGGAGCTGTTTTTT
CASSLNPASGIQANTGELFF
>-|TRBJ1-2|TRBV29-1|-
TGCAGCGTTGAAAGCAGTAGCGGGGGTCGCTACACCTTC
CSVESSSGGRYTF
>-|TRBJ1-6|TRBV4-2|-
TGTGCCAGCAGCCACCACTCGGGGAATTCACCCCTCCACTTT
CASSHHSGNSPLHF
>-|TRBJ1-1|TRBV19|TRBD1
TGTGCCAGTCGGAACAGACAGGGGGGAGGCGTGAACACTGAAGCTTTCTTT
CASRNRQGGGVNTEAFF
>-|TRBJ1-1|TRBV19|TRBD1
TGTGCCAGTAGCAAGCCGCCGGACAGGGGAGGGAAGAACACTGAAGCTTTCTTT
CASSKPPDRGGKNTEAFF
>-|TRBJ1-6|TRBV19|-
TGTGCCAGTAGTATTCTACGACAGGATGGAAATTCACCCCTCCACTTT
CASSILRQDGNSPLHF
>few|TRBJ1-5|TRBV24-1|-
TGTGCCACCAGTCCAGGACACAATCAGCCCCAGCATTTT
CATSPGHNQPQHF
>-|TRBJ2-1|TRBV10-3|-
TGTGCCATCAGGCCCCAAGGAGGGGATGAGCAGTTCTTC
CAIRPQGGDEQFF
>-|TRBJ1-3|TRBV4-2|TRBD1
TGTGCCAGCAGCCAGGGACAGGGGGCAAGTGGAAACACCATATATTTT
CASSQGQGASGNTIYF
>-|TRBJ2-2|TRBV9|TRBD2
TGTGCCAGCAGGGTGTCCGGACTAGCGGACACCGGGGAGCTGTTTTTT
CASRVSGLADTGELFF
>once|TRBJ2-7|TRBV28|TRBD1
TGTGCCAGCGAAGGACAGGGGGCGTTCTACGAGCAGTACTTC
CASEGQGAFYEQYF
>-|TRBJ2-5|TRBV2|-
TGTGCCAGCACCTTATCCGAGACCCAGTACTTC
CASTLSETQYF
>-|TRBJ1-2|TRBV9|-
TGTGCCAGCAGCGTATCCGATCAGTCAGGGGGCTACACCTTC
CASSVSDQSGGYTF
>-|TRBJ1-3|TRBV11-2|-
TGTGCCAGCAGCTTAGTACGGGTAACTGGAAACACCATATATTTT
CASSLVRVTGNTIYF
>-|TRBJ1-2|TRBV3-1/TRBV3-2|TRBD1
TGTGCCAGCAGCCAGCGGACAGGGTTGTATGGCTACACCTTC
CASSQRTGLYGYTF
>-|TRBJ1-2|TRBV27|TRBD1
TGTGCCAGCAGTTTCGACAGGGGTAGAGGCTACACCTTC
CASSFDRGRGYTF
>-|TRBJ2-7|TRBV5-4|-
TGTGCCAGCAGCTTGGATGGCGGGTCCTCCTACGAGCAGTACTTC
CASSLDGGSSYEQYF
>-|TRBJ1-1|TRBV3-1/TRBV3-2|-
TGTGCCAGCAGCCAAGTCACTACCGGGAACCCAGCTTTCTTT
CASSQVTTGNPAFF
>-|TRBJ1-1|TRBV5-4|-
TGTGCCAGCAGTCCCGAGTACGGGGACACTGAAGCTTTCTTT
CASSPEYGDTEAFF
>-|TRBJ1-3|TRBV6-1|TRBD1
TGTGCCAGCAGTGAGGCAGGGGGTGGAAACACCATATATTTT
CASSEAGGGNTIYF
>-|TRBJ1-4|TRBV6-6|TRBD1
TGTGCCAGCAGCGCGACAGGGTCTAATGAAAAACTGTTTTTT
CASSATGSNEKLFF
>once|TRBJ1-5|TRBV18|-
TGTGCCAGCTCACCGGAGGTTAATCAGCCCCAGCATTTT
CASSPEVNQPQHF
>once|TRBJ2-5|TRBV5-1|-
TGCGCCAGCAGCTTGGATCTAGCGAGCGTACAAGAGACCCAGTACTTC
CASSLDLASVQETQYF
>-|TRBJ1-4|TRBV2|-
TGTGCCAGCAGCGACCCGGGAGCCGCAACTAATGAAAAACTGTTTTTT
CASSDPGAATNEKLFF
>once|TRBJ2-7|TRBV5-6|TRBD2
TGTGCCAGCAGCTATGGGGAGGGCTCCTACGAGCAGTACTTC
CASSYGEGSYEQYF
>-|TRBJ2-3|TRBV19|-
TGTGCCAGTAGTATCGAGGTCGGGGTGGCAGGGGAAAACACGCAGTATTTT
CASSIEVGVAGENTQYF
>-|TRBJ2-7|TRBV3-1/TRBV3-2|-
TGTGCCAGCAGCCGGGGGACAACCGGCTACGAGCAGTACTTC
CASSRGTTGYEQYF
>-|TRBJ2-5|TRBV30|TRBD1
TGTGCCTGGGAGCTGAAAGGGACAGGGGGGTCCCAAGAGACCCAGTACTTC
CAWELKGTGGSQETQYF
>-|TRBJ1-2|TRBV13|TRBD1
TGTGCCAGCGGTTACAGGGGGCCCAAAGGCTACACCTTC
CASGYRGPKGYTF
>-|TRBJ2-7|TRBV3-1/TRBV3-2|-
TGTGCCAGCAGCTATGCCTACGAGCAGTACTTC
CASSYAYEQYF
>-|TRBJ2-3|TRBV18|-
TGTGCCAGCTCACCACTTGGACAGACCAACACAGATACGCAGTATTTT
CASSPLGQTNTDTQYF
>once|TRBJ2-5|TRBV6-5|TRBD1
TGTGCCAGCAGAACAGGGGCAGAGACCCAGTACTTC
CASRTGAETQYF
>-|TRBJ1-5|TRBV27|-
TGTGCCAGCAGTTTACGAAGCGGTAATCAGCCCCAGCATTTT
CASSLRSGNQPQHF
>-|TRBJ2-2|TRBV6-1|TRBD2
TGTGCCAGCAGTGAATCCCCAGCGGGGGGGCTGGACACCGGGGAGCTGTTTTTT
CASSESPAGGLDTGELFF
>-|TRBJ1-6|TRBV7-9|-
TGTGCCAGCAGCACTGGACAGTCTTATTCACCCCTCCACTTT
CASSTGQSYSPLHF
>-|TRBJ1-2|TRBV27|-
TGTGCCAGCAGTTTATCCGGGGTTTGGGACTATGGCTACACCTTC
CASSLSGVWDYGYTF